This T cell receptor beta chain was captured in a study of graft-versus-host responses after intestinal transplantation. Study context: Recipients were given multivisceral, liver-intestinal, or isolated intestinal transplants.

The repertoire was sequenced with immunoSEQ multiplex PCR; TCRdb's copy has only in-frame clones and lacks some. The sample lists over 60,000 clones; 75% to 90% were seen once. Germline assignment: CDR1 SGHNT and CDR2 YENEEA. The trim removed 4 bases at V and 2 bases at J, leaving 4 bases unmatched. The CDR3 is 16 amino acids. Lymphocytes from graft epithelium and lamina propria were isolated. Sequenced here: ileum tissue, sampled 350 to 400 days after transplant. The chain employs TRBV11-3 and TRBJ2-1; TRBD1 aligns across 11 bases. The TCR sequence derives from a human patient who received an intestinal transplant, so some T cells may come from the graft donor. The CDR3 sequence is CASSSDRGLPYNEQFF. The CDR3, as DNA: TGTGCCAGCAGCTCGGACAGGGGGCTCCCCTACAATGAGCAGTTCTTC.